In this sample, the clone carrying this TCR beta chain turned up many times. The antigen remains unidentified. The TCRbeta library was prepared with unique molecular identifiers. TCRdb reprocessed the PCR reads via MiXCR and lists one record per CDR3 protein. This table has approximately 170,000 distinct CDR3 sequences, over 8.5% appearing once. The CDR3 spans 13 residues. V lost 8 bases, J lost 0 bases, and 5 bases stayed unmatched. Per the germline V gene, CDR1 is DFQATT and CDR2 is SNEGSKA (reference sequence). These data belong to a study of T-cell reconstitution after alpha-beta-depleted transplantation in children. Study outcomes and limitations: After one year, T-cell counts and TCRbeta diversity mostly came from new T cells.

The sample was PBMCs, taken before TCRalphabeta/CD19-depleted stem cell transplant. The clonotype comes from a boy younger than 10 with acute myeloid leukemia, due to receive a stem cell transplant. V usage is TRBV20-1 and J usage is TRBJ2-3; TRBD2 agrees at 7 bases. CDR3 loop: CSSGAGSTDTQYF. The CDR3 bases are TGCAGTAGCGGGGCGGGGAGCACAGATACGCAGTATTTT.